This entry features one TCR beta chain sequence. Antigen specificity is unknown. Germline CDR1 and CDR2: MNHEY and SVGEGT. The CDR3 runs 16 residues. V was cut by 5 bases and J by 5 bases, with 22 bases left in between. This entry comes from a study of identical twins. Carrying unique molecular identifiers, the cDNA also gained a universal primer site through template switching. TCRdb reprocessed the 5' RACE reads with MiXCR, giving one entry per CDR3 protein. The data contain around 470,000 distinct CDR3 sequences, 13% to 15% of them singletons. Study-level points and caveats: Because invariant MAIT and iNKT cells could be present, zero-insertion analyses could be partly confounded. Its conclusions, products of cross-sectional statistical analysis, did not come from following the same donors.

Separately, the same data were catalogued under a study of yellow fever vaccine responses in identical twins. Per that paper: Twins reportedly mounted vaccine T cell responses that seemed partly convergent, partly personalized.

Sequences were obtained from CD4+ T cells sorted from blood. This TCR came from a young woman in good health. The J gene is TRBJ2-7, the V gene TRBV6-2 or TRBV6-3; possible D gene TRBD1, 7 bases. CDR3 protein: CASSPTVSGTGDEQYF. CDR3 DNA sequence: TGTGCCAGCAGTCCTACCGTTAGCGGAACAGGGGACGAGCAGTACTTC.